This entry lists 29 T cell receptor beta chains sequenced from one sample in a study of shared clonotypes between healthy human individuals. Some clones are missing from TCRdb's copy, which holds only in-frame ones; the method was immunoSEQ multiplex PCR. Of approximately 240,000 clones listed, approximately 65% were seen once; the top ten hold over 8.5%. Input material: memory CD4+ T cells sorted from blood. The subset here: CD45RA-negative fraction. All receptors derive from a man aged 30 to 39 in good health.

This clone was seen once. The V and J genes are TRBV28 and TRBJ2-1; D may be TRBD2 (6 bases). In germline, CDR1 is MDHEN, CDR2 SYDVKM. Trimming removed 2 bases at V and 0 bases at J, with 14 bases between. This CDR3 has 17 residues. This CDR3 is CASSLPAGPASYNEQFF. DNA for the CDR3: TGTGCCAGCAGTTTACCAGCGGGTCCCGCCTCCTACAATGAGCAGTTCTTC.

The table lists this clone with a few counts. J is TRBJ2-1 and V is TRBV29-1; 8 nucleotides match TRBD2. There are 18 residues in the CDR3. Germline-derived CDR1 and CDR2 are SQVTM and ANQGSEA. Trimming took 7 bases from V and 0 from J; bases not matched to a gene: 17. DNA of the CDR3: TGCAGCGAGGAGGCGGGACTAGTTACCAGCGCCTCCTACAATGAGCAGTTCTTC. It yields the protein CSEEAGLVTSASYNEQFF.

This rearrangement joins TRBV28 to TRBJ2-1; TRBD2 matches at 9 bases. Germline CDR1 and CDR2: MDHEN and SYDVKM. The CDR3 is 16 residues long. The trim removed 1 base at V and 10 bases at J, leaving 11 bases unmatched. The CDR3 sequence is CASSLSLVTSGREQFF. The CDR3 DNA follows: TGTGCCAGCAGTTTATCCTTAGTGACTAGCGGAAGAGAGCAGTTCTTC.

This chain joins TRBV19 and TRBJ2-3; the match to TRBD2 covers 7 bases. The V and J ends lost 1 base and 4 bases, in that order; junction bases with no gene match: 2. Germline CDR1 and CDR2: LNHDA and SQIVND (reference sequence). CDR3 length equals 14 residues. The CDR3 nucleotides read TGTGCCAGTAGTATAGGGAGCGGGGCAGATACGCAGTATTTT. Encoded protein: CASSIGSGADTQYF.

J is TRBJ2-3 and V is TRBV7-9; 13 bases align to TRBD2. The CDR3 consists of 16 residues. CDR1 SEHNR and CDR2 FQNEAQ come from the germline V gene (reference sequence). V dropped 3 bases and J dropped 2; count of bases not matched to a gene: 2. For the CDR3, the DNA is TGTGCCAGCAGCTTGGGACTAGCGGGGCCCACAGATACGCAGTATTTT. This codes for CASSLGLAGPTDTQYF.

The chain uses TRBV9 and TRBJ1-1, with D hard to call. Germline CDR1 SGDLS, CDR2 YYNGEE. V shed 1 base and J shed 1 base, with 5 bases lying between them. The CDR3 loop spans 13 amino acids. CDR3 loop: CASSVTSNTEAFF. The CDR3 DNA sequence: TGTGCCAGCAGCGTAACCTCGAACACTGAAGCTTTCTTT.

The gene calls are TRBV7-2 and TRBJ2-7; no definite D call. Germline CDR1 and CDR2: SGHTA and FQGNSA. This CDR3 is 13 amino acids long. Trimming pared 3 bases from V and 0 bases from J, leaving 6 bases between. The CDR3 loop is CASSLTNSYEQYF. The CDR3 DNA is TGTGCCAGCAGCTTGACGAACTCCTACGAGCAGTACTTC.

The genes are TRBV25-1 and TRBJ2-7; 8 bases align to TRBD1. The CDR3 runs 18 residues. The germline gives CDR1 MGHDK, CDR2 SYGVNS. J was trimmed by 5 bases and V by 1 base; bases with no gene match: 16. The CDR3 reads CASSEWGIGGQGGDEQYF. The CDR3 bases are TGTGCCAGCAGTGAATGGGGTATTGGTGGACAGGGCGGGGACGAGCAGTACTTC.

This clone has just a few counts. The chain carries TRBV6-1 and TRBJ2-5; 7 bases align to TRBD2. Germline-derived CDR1 and CDR2 are MNHNS and SASEGT. V shed 4 bases and J 7 bases; nucleotides not matched to a gene: 9. The CDR3 spans 14 residues. DNA of the CDR3: TGTGCCAGCAGTGGTGAGGGCCGGGGGGTGACCCAGTACTTC. Translating it yields CASSGEGRGVTQYF.

The chain carries TRBV25-1 and TRBJ2-1; D might be TRBD2 (6 bases). The germline CDR1 and CDR2 sequences are MGHDK and SYGVNS. V was pared by 1 base and J by 6 bases, with 10 bases between. The CDR3 runs to 14 residues. DNA of the CDR3: TGTGCCAGCAGTGAATCGGCGGGACTCAATGAGCAGTTCTTC. Protein: CASSESAGLNEQFF.

This CDR3 reads CASSLGGVSGLHEQYF. CDR3 DNA sequence: TGTGCCAGCAGTTTAGGAGGGGTGAGCGGGCTCCACGAGCAGTACTTC. The genes are TRBV28 and TRBJ2-7; tentatively, D is TRBD2 (6 bases). Germline V CDR1 and CDR2: MDHEN, SYDVKM. This CDR3 contains 16 residues. V shed 2 bases and J shed 5 bases, with 19 bases lying between them.

This clone has a single count. V and J are TRBV6-5 and TRBJ1-2; maybe TRBD1 (5 bases). The germline V gene has CDR1 MNHEY and CDR2 SVGAGI. The V end was cut by 6 bases, the J end by 1 base, with 9 bases between. This CDR3 region has 13 residues. As DNA, the CDR3 is TGTGCCAGCAGACTCGACAGTAACTATGGCTACACCTTC. Translated: CASRLDSNYGYTF.

The J gene is TRBJ2-3, the V gene TRBV5-1, with D uncertain. Germline CDR1 and CDR2: SGHRS and YFSETQ. The CDR3 totals 15 residues. V lost 0 bases, J lost 1 base, and 9 bases lay in between. The CDR3 coding sequence is TGCGCCAGCAGCTTGGAACGGCCGGGCACAGATACGCAGTATTTT. Translated, it gives CASSLERPGTDTQYF.

The chain combines TRBV5-5 with TRBJ1-2; possible D gene TRBD1, 6 bases. CDR3 length: 16 amino acids. Germline loops: CDR1 SGHKS, CDR2 YYEKEE (reference sequence). Trimming shortened V by 5 bases and J by 4 bases, and 21 bases separated the two germline ends. The DNA of the CDR3 is TGTGCCAGCAGGGAGTCTCTAGACAGGTTCGCCTATGGCTACACCTTC. Translated: CASRESLDRFAYGYTF.

In its sample, this clone was seen a few times. This chain joins TRBV5-4 and TRBJ1-1; D ambiguous. This CDR3 has 13 residues. Germline CDR1 and CDR2: SGHNT and YYREEE (reference sequence). Deletions cut 0 bases from V and 6 bases from J, with 9 bases between. CDR3 sequence reads: CASSLEGIPEAFF. The CDR3 DNA reads as TGTGCCAGCAGCTTGGAAGGGATCCCTGAAGCTTTCTTT.

This clone has just a few counts. This sequence joins TRBV27 and TRBJ1-3; unclear D gene. This CDR3 has 13 residues. Trimming cost V 3 bases and J 3 bases, with 6 bases left between them. The V gene's germline CDR1 is MNHEY and CDR2 SMNVEV (reference sequence). This CDR3 reads CASSLGLGNTIYF. The CDR3 region has the DNA TGTGCCAGCAGTTTGGGTCTTGGAAACACCATATATTTT.

The chain recombines TRBV2 with TRBJ2-7, with D tentatively TRBD1 (7 bases). Germline CDR1 is SNHLY and CDR2 is FYNNEI. V was pared by 7 bases and J by 3 bases, with 22 bases between. This CDR3 region has 16 residues. CDR3 sequence reads: CASNLRGTESFYEQYF. In nucleotides, the CDR3 is TGTGCCAGCAACCTTCGGGGGACAGAGTCGTTCTACGAGCAGTACTTC. Looking up the rest from reference TRBV2 and TRBJ2-7 gives the full variable domain: EPEVTQTPSHQVTQMGQEVILRCVPISNHLYFYWYRQILGQKVEFLVSFYNNEISEKSEIFDDQFSVERPDGSNFTLKIRSTKLEDSAMYFCASNLRGTESFYEQYFGPGTRLTVT.

The chain carries TRBV5-1 and TRBJ1-5; a weak D match, TRBD1 (5 bases). The CDR3 is 14 residues long. Trimming shortened V by 5 bases and J by 0 bases, and 9 bases separated the two germline ends. Germline lookup yields CDR1 SGHRS and CDR2 YFSETQ. The CDR3 region is CASSPDNSNQPQHF. The CDR3 bases are TGCGCCAGCAGTCCGGACAATAGCAATCAGCCCCAGCATTTT.

This sequence joins TRBV27 and TRBJ1-4, with a tentative D call TRBD1 (5 bases). The CDR3 spans 15 residues. Deletions cut 4 bases from V and 5 bases from J, with 14 bases between. In germline, CDR1 is MNHEY, CDR2 SMNVEV (reference sequence). CDR3 nucleotides: TGTGCCAGCAGTTCCCACCGGGACCACAATGAAAAACTGTTTTTT. Translated, it gives CASSSHRDHNEKLFF.

This chain connects TRBV4-2 to TRBJ1-1, with 9 bases identical to TRBD1. This CDR3 has 17 amino acids. Per germline, CDR1 LGHNA and CDR2 YNFKEQ. V trimming: 4 bases; J trimming: 1 base; junction bases outside the gene matches: 10. The CDR3 region has the DNA TGTGCCAGCAGCCTTAGTCCCGGGACAGGGACGAACACTGAAGCTTTCTTT. It encodes CASSLSPGTGTNTEAFF.

This clone was seen only a few times. The rearrangement links TRBV4-2 to TRBJ2-3; D possibly corresponds to TRBD2 (6 bases). The V end was cut by 4 bases, the J end by 6 bases, with 8 bases between. The length of the CDR3 is 12 residues. Germline V CDR1 and CDR2: LGHNA, YNFKEQ. CDR3 protein: CASSPRGDTQYF. As DNA, the CDR3 is TGTGCCAGCAGCCCCCGGGGGGATACGCAGTATTTT.

The chain combines TRBV9 with TRBJ2-7; tentative D call: TRBD2 (7 bases). This CDR3 spans 19 amino acids. Germline-derived CDR1 and CDR2 are SGDLS and YYNGEE. Trimming cost V 4 bases and J 5 bases, with 31 bases left between them. The CDR3 DNA sequence: TGTGCCAGCAGCCCGAGAGGGGGGGGGACTACCCTCGAGGGAAACGAGCAGTACTTC. Encoded protein: CASSPRGGGTTLEGNEQYF.

V is TRBV18 and J is TRBJ2-7, with D maybe TRBD1 (5 bases). The V end was cut by 5 bases, the J end by 4 bases, with 12 bases between. This CDR3 has 13 residues. CDR1 is KGHSH and CDR2 is LQKENI in the germline V gene. CDR3 loop: CASSSEGVYEQYF. The CDR3 DNA reads TGTGCCAGCTCATCCGAAGGGGTTTACGAGCAGTACTTC.

CDR3 protein: CASSERAAGELFF. The CDR3 coding sequence is TGCGCCAGCAGTGAGCGGGCCGCCGGGGAGCTGTTTTTT. The rearrangement joins TRBV10-1 to TRBJ2-2; D is unresolved. The CDR3 loop spans 13 amino acids. V lost 2 bases and J 6 bases, leaving 7 bases between the germline ends. Germline assignment: CDR1 WNHNN and CDR2 SYGVQD (reference sequence).

The chain uses TRBV6-1 and TRBJ2-2, with TRBD1 identical over 8 bases. In germline, CDR1 is MNHNS, CDR2 SASEGT. The CDR3 is 14 residues long. Trimming cost V 4 bases and J 5 bases; bases outside gene matches: 3. The DNA of the CDR3 is TGTGCCAGCAGTGTGACAGGGGAAACCGGGGAGCTGTTTTTT. It yields the protein CASSVTGETGELFF.

This chain uses TRBV10-3 with TRBJ2-3; 12 positions match TRBD2. Looked up from germline, CDR1 is ENHRY and CDR2 is SYGVKD. Trimming removed 10 bases from V and 1 base from J; junction bases left unmatched: 6. The CDR3 is made up of 15 amino acids. The CDR3 nucleotides read TGTGCCACCCTAGCGGGAGGGCCGGGCACAGATACGCAGTATTTT. It yields the protein CATLAGGPGTDTQYF.

This clone has more than one count but fewer than ten. The V and J genes are TRBV11-2 and TRBJ2-7, with 7 bases matching TRBD1. V trimming: 6 bases; J trimming: 6 bases; junction bases outside the gene matches: 11. The CDR3 covers 14 residues. Germline V CDR1 and CDR2: SGHAT, FQNNGV. This CDR3 is CASRPLLAGGEQYF. The CDR3 bases are TGTGCCAGCAGGCCGCTCCTTGCAGGGGGCGAGCAGTACTTC.

This clone has ten or more counts. The rearrangement links TRBV6-5 to TRBJ2-1; perhaps TRBD1 as D (5 bases). CDR1 is MNHEY and CDR2 is SVGAGI in the germline V gene. V lost 6 bases and J lost 7, with 16 bases in between. This CDR3 has 14 amino acids. The CDR3 reads CASRQAQGRNEQFF. CDR3 coding DNA: TGTGCCAGCAGACAGGCCCAGGGCAGGAATGAGCAGTTCTTC.

This clone occurred a few times. The chain links TRBV6-1 to TRBJ2-7; D remains ambiguous. From germline, CDR1 is MNHNS and CDR2 SASEGT. Trimming pared 2 bases from V and 13 bases from J, leaving 15 bases between. The CDR3 totals 12 residues. CDR3 DNA sequence: TGTGCCAGCAGTGAACAAGTCTACGAGCCCTACTTC. It is translated as CASSEQVYEPYF.